This T cell receptor beta chain was observed in a study of breast tumors, draining lymph nodes, adjacent tissues. Whole-study findings and limits: Compared with lymph nodes, tumors were less diverse; compared with nontumor tissue, more. Compared with basal-like, luminal-like tumors shared significantly more repertoire with nontumor tissue. The data were judged consistent with most tumor T cells coming from lymph node and expanding in tumor. The lymph node origin of tumor T cells was framed as consistent with a hypothesis, not demonstrated.

The lymph nodes were axillary draining lymph nodes from breast cancer patients. Germline-derived CDR1 and CDR2 are SGHDT and YYEEEE. This CDR3 has 13 residues. To note about this clonotype: Its antigen is still unknown. An end of the junction does not agree with germline; a read error may underlie this.

MiXCR, applied by TCRdb to the multiplex PCR reads, yields one record per CDR3 protein. The repertoire holds fewer than 250,000 distinct CDR3 sequences, with roughly 32% as singletons. The chain joins TRBV5-6 to TRBJ2-1, with D hard to call. This receptor was taken from a female donor with breast cancer. Some clones in this sample may be carry-over from other donors' samples. The sequenced sample consisted of axillary lymph node tissue. As DNA, the CDR3 is TGTGCCAGCAGCTTGGCTGCCTCCGATGAGCAGTCCTTC. Translating gives CASSLAASDEQSF.